Following are 19 T cell receptor beta chains from one sample sequenced in a study of OX40 agonist ivuxolimab in advanced cancers. The protocol was immunoSEQ multiplex PCR, while the TCRdb copy is restricted to in-frame clones and leaves out a portion. The sample lists some 89,000 clones; around 80% were seen once. The specimen comprised CD4+ or CD8+ T cells sorted from blood, sampled in a trial of the OX40 agonist ivuxolimab. The receptors shown here come from an adult with an advanced solid tumor such as melanoma, head and neck, liver or kidney cancer.

This clone was observed once. The chain recombines TRBV5-1 with TRBJ2-3; a weak D match, TRBD1 (6 bases). Germline assignment: CDR1 SGHRS and CDR2 YFSETQ. CDR3 length: 16 amino acids. The V end lost 3 bases, the J end lost 0 bases, and 14 bases lay between the germline ends. CDR3: CASSSAGDFSTDTQYF. The CDR3 DNA sequence: TGCGCCAGCAGCTCCGCAGGGGATTTTAGCACAGATACGCAGTATTTT.

This clone was seen just once. J is TRBJ1-1 and V is TRBV29-1, with 7 bases matching TRBD1. V was pared by 7 bases and J by 5 bases, with 7 bases of the junction left unmatched. Germline V gene sequence: CDR1 SQVTM, CDR2 ANQGSEA. The CDR3 consists of 12 residues. The CDR3 sequence: CSGAEGATEAFF. The CDR3 DNA sequence: TGCAGCGGAGCCGAGGGGGCTACTGAAGCTTTCTTT.

This chain connects TRBV7-2 to TRBJ1-1; D gene ambiguous. CDR3 length: 13 residues. The germline V gene encodes CDR1 SGHTA and CDR2 FQGNSA. V gave up 10 bases and J gave up 4 bases, with 16 bases separating them. The DNA of the CDR3 is TGTGCCATCTCTGGGCAAATTGGCACTGAAGCTTTCTTT. The encoded protein is CAISGQIGTEAFF.

This chain joins TRBV9 and TRBJ2-3; 9 bases map to TRBD2. Germline CDR1 and CDR2: SGDLS and YYNGEE. The CDR3 consists of 16 residues. Trimming removed 0 bases from V and 3 bases from J; junction bases left unmatched: 5. This chain's CDR3 is CASSVGASGETDTQYF. CDR3 DNA: TGTGCCAGCAGCGTAGGGGCTAGCGGGGAGACAGATACGCAGTATTTT. The entire variable domain, with the rest obtained from reference TRBV9 and TRBJ2-3, is as follows: DSGVTQTPKHLITATGQRVTLRCSPRSGDLSVYWYQQSLDQGLQFLIQYYNGEERAKGNILERFSAQQFPDLHSELNLSSLELGDSALYFCASSVGASGETDTQYFGPGTRLTVL.

J is TRBJ1-1 and V is TRBV6-9; a possible D gene is TRBD1 (5 bases). CDR1 is MNHGY and CDR2 is SVAAGI in the germline V gene. The CDR3 sequence is 11 residues long. V shed 4 bases and J shed 7 bases, with 7 bases lying between them. In DNA, the CDR3 is TGTGCCAGCAGTTGGGACGGTGAAGCTTTCTTT. This encodes CASSWDGEAFF.

The chain has TRBV28 and TRBJ1-2; 9 nucleotides agree with TRBD1. CDR1 and CDR2 (germline): MDHEN, SYDVKM. The junction had 12 bases not matched to a gene; V was cut back by 5 bases and J by 8 bases. This CDR3 comprises 15 residues. CDR3 region: CASSTAGTGRWGYTF. DNA for the CDR3: TGTGCCAGCAGTACCGCCGGGACAGGGCGTTGGGGCTACACCTTC.

The chain joins TRBV28 to TRBJ2-2, with 7 positions matching TRBD1. The CDR3 runs 16 residues. Losses at the gene ends were 1 base for V and 4 bases for J; bases not matched to a gene: 6. Germline values: CDR1 MDHEN, CDR2 SYDVKM. The CDR3 region is CASSLYGRGRTGELFF. The CDR3, as DNA: TGTGCCAGCAGTTTATATGGAAGGGGGCGCACCGGGGAGCTGTTTTTT. Using reference TRBV28 and TRBJ2-2 for the parts outside the CDR3, the full variable domain is DVKVTQSSRYLVKRTGEKVFLECVQDMDHENMFWYRQDPGLGLRLIYFSYDVKMKEKGDIPEGYSVSREKKERFSLILESASTNQTSMYLCASSLYGRGRTGELFFGEGSRLTVL.

The J gene is TRBJ2-4, the V gene TRBV29-1; D call uncertain. V dropped 6 bases and J dropped 0 bases, with 9 bases sitting between them. CDR1 is SQVTM, CDR2 ANQGSEA, per germline. This CDR3 region has 13 residues. The CDR3 bases are TGCAGCGTCGACACCTTAGCCAAAAACATTCAGTACTTC. Its protein is CSVDTLAKNIQYF.

V is TRBV11-2 and J is TRBJ1-3; D remains unclear. This CDR3 is built from 15 residues. V lost 0 bases, J lost 3 bases, and 9 bases lay in between. Germline V gene data show CDR1 as SGHAT and CDR2 as FQNNGV. CDR3 amino acids: CASSLDDDIGNTIYF. The CDR3 region has the DNA TGTGCCAGCAGCTTAGATGACGACATTGGAAACACCATATATTTT.

The V gene is TRBV7-9, the J gene TRBJ1-2; D is ambiguous. V lost 0 bases, J lost 5 bases, and 16 bases lay in between. The germline V gene encodes CDR1 SEHNR and CDR2 FQNEAQ (reference sequence). The CDR3 sequence is 16 residues long. This CDR3 reads CASSLALGVDTYGYTF. CDR3 nucleotides: TGTGCCAGCAGCTTAGCTCTCGGGGTAGATACGTATGGCTACACCTTC.

This chain links TRBV7-9 with TRBJ2-1; D unclear. CDR1 SEHNR and CDR2 FQNEAQ come from the germline V gene (reference sequence). The V and J ends lost 1 base and 2 bases respectively, with 9 bases between them. This CDR3 spans 15 amino acids. CDR3 coding DNA: TGTGCCAGCAGCTTAGGCCACGCGACCTACAATGAGCAGTTCTTC. This gives the protein CASSLGHATYNEQFF.

The genes are TRBV11-3 and TRBJ1-5; TRBD1 matches 12 bases. With 5 bases clipped from V and 2 bases from J, the junction kept 10 bases outside the gene matches. The V gene's germline CDR1 is SGHNT and CDR2 YENEEA. The CDR3 extends over 18 amino acids. The CDR3: CASSPRNGTGGGNQPQHF. The CDR3, as DNA: TGTGCCAGCAGCCCCCGAAATGGGACAGGGGGCGGCAATCAGCCCCAGCATTTT. The full variable domain, with the rest looked up from reference TRBV11-3 and TRBJ1-5, is EAGVVQSPRYKIIEKKQPVAFWCNPISGHNTLYWYLQNLGQGPELLIRYENEEAVDDSQLPKDRFSAERLKGVDSTLKIQPAELGDSAVYLCASSPRNGTGGGNQPQHFGDGTRLSIL.

This clone was counted once. The chain couples TRBV7-9 to TRBJ1-1; D not resolved. The germline V gene has CDR1 SEHNR and CDR2 FQNEAQ (reference sequence). V lost 1 base and J lost 1, with 10 bases in between. The CDR3 runs 15 residues. This chain's CDR3 is CASSLVGSRNTEAFF. CDR3 DNA sequence: TGTGCCAGCAGCTTAGTAGGCTCTAGGAACACTGAAGCTTTCTTT.

The genes are TRBV9 and TRBJ2-5; no firm D call. Trimming shortened V by 1 base and J by 4 bases, and 8 bases separated the two germline ends. Looked up from germline, CDR1 is SGDLS and CDR2 is YYNGEE. There are 13 residues in the CDR3. CDR3 sequence: CASSVWAGETQYF. The CDR3 region has the DNA TGTGCCAGCAGCGTATGGGCCGGAGAGACCCAGTACTTC.

The sample holds one count of this clone. J is TRBJ2-1 and V is TRBV28; 10 nucleotides match TRBD1. The CDR3 contains 15 residues. With 6 bases clipped from V and 6 bases from J, the junction kept 8 bases outside the gene matches. Germline CDR1 MDHEN, CDR2 SYDVKM. Here the CDR3 reads CASRTPGTGANEQFF. The DNA of the CDR3 is TGTGCCAGCAGGACCCCCGGGACAGGGGCCAATGAGCAGTTCTTC.

This clone has more than one count but fewer than ten. This chain uses TRBV5-4 with TRBJ1-6; 8 positions match TRBD1. The V gene's germline CDR1 is SGHNT and CDR2 YYREEE (reference sequence). J lost 6 bases, V lost 4 bases, and 12 bases had no gene match. This CDR3 has 17 amino acids. The CDR3 loop reads CASSIDRGAARNSPLHF. DNA for the CDR3: TGTGCCAGCAGCATTGACAGGGGAGCCGCGCGTAATTCACCCCTCCACTTT.

The rearrangement uses TRBV5-1 and TRBJ1-1; D ambiguous. The CDR3 loop spans 14 amino acids. In germline, CDR1 is SGHRS, CDR2 YFSETQ. Trimming pared 2 bases from V and 6 bases from J, leaving 14 bases between. CDR3 residues: CASSLDPGYPEAFF. CDR3 sequence (DNA): TGCGCCAGCAGCTTAGACCCCGGGTACCCTGAAGCTTTCTTT.

V is TRBV6-5 and J is TRBJ1-4; the match to TRBD1 covers 7 bases. J gave up 5 bases and V 5 bases, and 5 bases lay outside the gene matches. The CDR3 runs to 14 residues. CDR1 and CDR2 from the germline V gene are MNHEY and SVGAGI. Here the CDR3 DNA reads TGTGCCAGCAGTATACAGGGGACAAATGAAAAACTGTTTTTT. This sequence encodes CASSIQGTNEKLFF.

CDR3 region: CASSPAGGRADTQYF. Here the CDR3 DNA reads TGTGCCAGCAGTCCCGCGGGGGGGCGGGCAGATACGCAGTATTTT. The chain carries TRBV6-6 and TRBJ2-3; 9 nucleotides match TRBD2. The CDR3 spans 15 residues. Germline V gene lookup returns CDR1 MNHNY and CDR2 SVGAGI (reference sequence). The V segment lost 5 bases and the J segment 4 bases; nucleotides outside the gene matches: 7.